These 15 T cell receptor beta chains share one sample of origin, sequenced in a study of molecular identifiers for immune sequencing clone quantification. Each CDR3 protein is one row after TCRdb ran MiXCR on the PCR reads. The table includes approximately 320,000 distinct CDR3 sequences, about 23% detected once. Sequencing was done on a sample of naive CD8+ T cells from blood, with Jurkat cell RNA spiked in. Regarding subset: FACS-sorted CD8+CD4-CCR7+CD45RA+ naive T cells. The receptors stem from a human donor in good health. Some libraries in this study had Jurkat cell RNA spiked in.

To note about this clonotype: Possible read error: a much larger clone is one base away. The chain couples TRBV13 to TRBJ1-1, with D perhaps TRBD1 (5 bases). V lost 3 bases and J lost 10, with 18 bases in between. The CDR3 sequence is 14 residues long. Germline-derived CDR1 and CDR2 are PRHDT and FYEKMQ (reference sequence). In DNA, the CDR3 is TGTGCCAGCAGCTTCCCGACAGAATGGGGGGGAGCTTTCTTT. It translates to CASSFPTEWGGAFF. Full variable domain (remainder filled in from reference TRBV13 and TRBJ1-1): AAGVIQSPRHLIKEKRETATLKCYPIPRHDTVYWYQQGPGQDPQFLISFYEKMQSDKGSIPDRFSAQQFSDYHSELNMSSLELGDSALYFCASSFPTEWGGAFFGQGTRLTVV.

A few counts support this clonotype. V is TRBV20-1 and J is TRBJ2-1; D remains unclear. The CDR3 sequence is 12 residues long. V was cut by 6 bases and J by 5 bases, with 11 bases left in between. Germline V gene data show CDR1 as DFQATT and CDR2 as SNEGSKA (reference sequence). The CDR3 loop reads CSAIEANNEQFF. CDR3 coding DNA: TGCAGTGCCATCGAAGCCAACAATGAGCAGTTCTTC.

This clonotype was counted many times. The V gene is TRBV10-3, the J gene TRBJ2-7, with 10 bases identical to TRBD1. Germline V gene lookup returns CDR1 ENHRY and CDR2 SYGVKD. This CDR3 is 13 amino acids long. Unmatched junction bases numbered 4, after V lost 6 bases and J lost 5 bases. DNA for the CDR3: TGTGCCATCAGGCCCGGGACAGGGGACGAGCAGTACTTC. Residues: CAIRPGTGDEQYF.

This clonotype was seen once. A much larger clone lies one base from this, so it may be a read error. The gene calls are TRBV7-3 and TRBJ2-7; no firm D call. CDR3 length: 14 amino acids. CDR1 and CDR2 from the germline V gene are SGHTA and FQGTGA. The CDR3 nucleotides are TGTGCCAGCAGCTTAAATTCTAATTTAGACGAGCAGTCCTTC. Translating gives CASSLNSNLDEQSF.

Note on this clonotype: A much larger clonotype is one base distant, so this may be a read error. The genes are TRBV28 and TRBJ2-7; a weak D match, TRBD1 (6 bases). CDR3 length: 14 residues. Germline CDR1 and CDR2: MDHEN and SYDVKM. In DNA form, the CDR3 reads TGTGCCAGCAGTTTACTAGGGACAAGCTACGTGCAGTACTTC. The encoded protein is CASSLLGTSYVQYF.

In its sample, this clonotype was seen many times. The CDR3 nucleotides are TGTGCCAGCAGTCTAACGGGACTAGCGGGGGCCTACGAGCAGTACTTC. Translation gives CASSLTGLAGAYEQYF. This chain links TRBV27 with TRBJ2-7; 14 bases are shared with TRBD2. Germline trimming cut 5 bases from V and 2 bases from J; bases unmatched to any gene: 5. The CDR3 is 16 amino acids. Germline assignment: CDR1 MNHEY and CDR2 SMNVEV (reference sequence).

V usage is TRBV19 and J usage is TRBJ2-3, with a possible D match to TRBD1 (6 bases). Per the germline V gene, CDR1 is LNHDA and CDR2 is SQIVND (reference sequence). Trimming pared 2 bases from V and 1 base from J, leaving 25 bases between. CDR3 length: 20 residues. CDR3 in amino acids: CASSILGDIKSARRTDTQYF. DNA of the CDR3: TGTGCCAGTAGTATATTGGGGGACATAAAAAGTGCTCGTCGCACAGATACGCAGTATTTT. The whole variable domain, filled in from reference TRBV19 and TRBJ2-3, reads DGGITQSPKYLFRKEGQNVTLSCEQNLNHDAMYWYRQDPGQGLRLIYYSQIVNDFQKGDIAEGYSVSREKKESFPLTVTSAQKNPTAFYLCASSILGDIKSARRTDTQYFGPGTRLTVL.

Concerning this clonotype itself: This may be a read error, as it is one base from a much larger clone. This rearrangement joins TRBV29-1 to TRBJ2-7; 10 nucleotides line up with TRBD2. Germline CDR1 reads SQVTM; CDR2 reads ANQGSEA. This CDR3 region has 14 residues. CDR3 region: CGVDLASGGYEQYF. Written as DNA, the CDR3 is TGCGGCGTTGATTTGGCTAGCGGGGGTTACGAGCAGTACTTC.

Points on this clonotype: With a much larger clone just one base away, this may be a read error. The gene calls are TRBV29-1 and TRBJ2-7; 10 bases fit TRBD2. CDR3 length: 12 amino acids. Germline V gene data show CDR1 as SQVTM and CDR2 as ANQGSEA. The CDR3 loop is CSVVAGGGEPYF. In nucleotides, the CDR3 is TGCAGCGTGGTAGCGGGAGGAGGTGAGCCGTACTTC.

A single count supports this clonotype. It may be a read error: a sequence one base away is much more abundant. This chain connects TRBV12-3 or TRBV12-4 to TRBJ2-4; a possible D gene is TRBD2 (6 bases). The CDR3 spans 16 residues. V lost 4 bases to trimming and J lost 0 bases, with 13 bases between them. The chain's CDR3 is CASSSGTPLAKNIQYF. The CDR3 DNA is TGTGCCAGCAGTTCCGGGACTCCCCTAGCCAAAAACATTCAGTACTTC.

This clonotype was recorded many times. V is TRBV29-1 and J is TRBJ2-3; no definite D call. This CDR3 region has 14 residues. Trimming shortened V by 5 bases and J by 4 bases, and 16 bases separated the two germline ends. Germline V gene sequence: CDR1 SQVTM, CDR2 ANQGSEA. The CDR3 DNA reads as TGCAGCGTTTACGGCACCTCCACCTCAGATACGCAGTATTTT. Its protein product is CSVYGTSTSDTQYF.

This clonotype was observed at least ten times. The chain recombines TRBV14 with TRBJ2-7; TRBD1 or TRBD2 may be the D gene (6 bases each). The germline CDR1 and CDR2 sequences are SGHDN and FVKESK. The CDR3 is 15 residues long. The germline V and J ends were trimmed by 1 base and 5 bases, with 15 bases remaining between them. DNA for the CDR3: TGTGCCAGCAGCCAAGTTCGGGGGCGTCTGGACGAGCAGTACTTC. Amino acid sequence: CASSQVRGRLDEQYF.

Details on this clonotype: One base away lies a much larger clone, so this may be a sequencing read error. This chain connects TRBV7-9 to TRBJ1-4; D possibly corresponds to TRBD1 (5 bases). The CDR3 is 14 residues long. Trimming stripped 3 bases from V and 6 bases from J, with 11 bases between. Germline V lookup: CDR1 SEHNR, CDR2 FQNEAQ (reference sequence). In nucleotides, the CDR3 is TGTGCCAGCAGCTTTCCAGGGCGAGATGAAAAACTGTTTTTT. Translated: CASSFPGRDEKLFF. Looking up the rest from reference TRBV7-9 and TRBJ1-4 gives the full variable domain: DTGVSQNPRHKITKRGQNVTFRCDPISEHNRLYWYRQTLGQGPEFLTYFQNEAQLEKSRLLSDRFSAERPKGSFSTLEIQRTEQGDSAMYLCASSFPGRDEKLFFGSGTQLSVL.

The table lists this clonotype with many counts. The chain is built from TRBV12-3 or TRBV12-4 and TRBJ1-1, with D unresolved. V was pared by 2 bases and J by 1 base, with 5 bases between. This CDR3 is built from 13 residues. The CDR3 here is CASSLQENTEAFF. In DNA form, the CDR3 reads TGTGCCAGCAGTTTACAAGAGAACACTGAAGCTTTCTTT.

On this clonotype: Germline and junction disagree at one end, which may indicate a read error. J is TRBJ1-1 and V is TRBV7-6; D not resolved. The CDR3 is made up of 14 amino acids. Germline V gene lookup returns CDR1 SGHVS and CDR2 FNYEAQ. The CDR3 DNA follows: TGTGCCTGCAGCTTAGAAGTGATGAACACTGAAGCTTTCTTT. Translation: CACSLEVMNTEAFF.